The 5 T cell receptor beta chains below were found in one sample sequenced in a study of blood T cell repertoires in COVID-19. The data were produced by immunoSEQ multiplex PCR, yet TCRdb's version contains in-frame clones alone and is incomplete. Of around 140,000 clones listed, 80% are singletons. What was sequenced was peripheral blood. The receptors here all came from a man between 65 and 85 years old who had recovered from COVID-19.

CDR3 nucleotides: TGTGCCAGCAGCCAAACGCCTAGCGGGGTAGGGAGGGGCTACAATGAGCAGTTCTTC. Protein sequence: CASSQTPSGVGRGYNEQFF. The rearrangement links TRBV3-1 (or the pseudogene TRBV3-2) to TRBJ2-1; 9 nucleotides align to TRBD2. The germline V gene encodes CDR1 LGHDT and CDR2 YNNKEL (reference sequence). This CDR3 is 19 amino acids long. Unmatched junction bases numbered 14, after V lost 2 bases and J lost 3 bases.

This clone was observed many times. The CDR3 DNA is TGTGCCAGCAGTGAGTACCAGGGCCAAGGGATTCGTGTGCAGTACTTC. Its protein is CASSEYQGQGIRVQYF. The V call is TRBV6-1, the J call TRBJ2-7, with D possibly being TRBD1 (5 bases). Germline CDR1 is MNHNS and CDR2 is SASEGT. The CDR3 spans 16 residues. V lost 3 bases, J lost 9 bases, and 24 bases lay in between.

The chain couples TRBV18 to TRBJ2-7; 10 bases line up with TRBD1. The CDR3 runs 14 residues. V shed 6 bases, J shed 3 bases, and the junction held 5 bases outside the gene matches. The germline V gene encodes CDR1 KGHSH and CDR2 LQKENI. In nucleotides, the CDR3 is TGTGCCAGCTCGCGACAGGGGGCCAACTACGAGCAGTACTTC. Translation gives CASSRQGANYEQYF. The variable domain in full, completed from reference TRBV18 and TRBJ2-7, reads NAGVMQNPRHLVRRRGQEARLRCSPMKGHSHVYWYRQLPEEGLKFMVYLQKENIIDESGMPKERFSAEFPKEGPSILRIQQVVRGDSAAYFCASSRQGANYEQYFGPGTRLTVT.

This clone was detected once. The chain combines TRBV7-2 with TRBJ2-7; 10 bases map to TRBD2. The CDR3 consists of 17 residues. Germline assignment: CDR1 SGHTA and CDR2 FQGNSA. The V and J ends lost 1 base and 2 bases, in that order; junction bases with no gene match: 8. The CDR3, as DNA: TGTGCCAGCAGCTTAGGAGTGCTAGCGGGAGTCCCCTACGAGCAGTACTTC. Residues: CASSLGVLAGVPYEQYF.

This chain joins TRBV6-5 and TRBJ2-7, with TRBD1 identical over 10 bases. The CDR3 has 16 amino acids. CDR1 MNHEY and CDR2 SVGAGI come from the germline V gene. The V gene end was trimmed by 0 bases and the J gene end by 2 bases; junction bases not matched to a gene: 4. The CDR3 reads CASSYSDRGEPYEQYF. The CDR3 DNA reads TGTGCCAGCAGTTACTCGGACAGGGGGGAACCCTACGAGCAGTACTTC.